Listed here are 31 T cell receptor beta chains from one sample, sequenced in a study of OX40 agonist ivuxolimab in advanced cancers. The table came from immunoSEQ multiplex PCR; TCRdb's copy has only in-frame clones and leaves some out. The table has 74,000 or so clones, around 91% seen once. The starting material was CD4+ or CD8+ T cells sorted from blood, obtained in a trial of the OX40 agonist ivuxolimab. The source is an adult with an advanced solid tumor such as melanoma, head and neck, liver or kidney cancer.

CDR3 bases: TGTGCCAGCAGCCTCAGGGCGGGGCTTGGGATTCAGTACTTC. Translated, it gives CASSLRAGLGIQYF. This chain links TRBV5-6 with TRBJ2-4, with D possibly TRBD2 on 6 matching bases. The CDR3 is made up of 14 amino acids. Trimming shortened V by 4 bases and J by 10 bases, and 18 bases separated the two germline ends. Germline CDR1 SGHDT, CDR2 YYEEEE.

The V and J genes are TRBV9 and TRBJ2-2; 10 bases map to TRBD1. The V gene's germline CDR1 is SGDLS and CDR2 YYNGEE. With V trimmed by 9 bases and J by 4 bases, 12 bases remained unmatched. The CDR3 is 16 residues long. For the CDR3, the DNA is TGTGCCACCCAAAGGGAAGACAGGGGGCCCACCGGGGAGCTGTTTTTT. This sequence encodes CATQREDRGPTGELFF.

The chain links TRBV7-9 to TRBJ2-6, with D perhaps being TRBD1 or TRBD2 (6 bases each). The germline V gene encodes CDR1 SEHNR and CDR2 FQNEAQ (reference sequence). V lost 7 bases, J lost 0 bases, and 16 bases lay in between. CDR3 length equals 17 residues. The CDR3 sequence: CASTDPGGYSGANVLTF. DNA of the CDR3: TGTGCCAGCACCGACCCCGGGGGCTACTCTGGGGCCAACGTCCTGACTTTC.

V gene TRBV5-5 combines with J gene TRBJ2-7, with TRBD2 as a possible D gene (6 bases). The germline CDR1 and CDR2 sequences are SGHKS and YYEKEE (reference sequence). The CDR3 is 15 residues long. The V end lost 4 bases, the J end lost 6 bases, and 20 bases lay between the germline ends. CDR3 sequence: CASSKTGTQGGEQYF. In nucleotides, the CDR3 is TGTGCCAGCAGCAAGACCGGGACTCAGGGAGGCGAGCAGTACTTC.

The gene calls are TRBV30 and TRBJ2-7; D unclear. V dropped 2 bases and J dropped 1 base, with 9 bases sitting between them. Per germline, CDR1 GTSNPN and CDR2 SVGIG (reference sequence). The CDR3 runs to 13 residues. The CDR3 DNA is TGTGCCTGGAGTCTAGGAGTGTCCTACGAGCAGTACTTC. Its protein is CAWSLGVSYEQYF.

This clone came up a few times. The chain carries TRBV2 and TRBJ2-5; 9 bases are shared with TRBD2. Germline CDR1 SNHLY, CDR2 FYNNEI. The J segment lost 2 bases and the V segment lost 1 base, leaving 2 bases of the junction unmatched. This CDR3 spans 15 amino acids. The CDR3, as DNA: TGTGCCAGCAGTGAAGGTCTAGCGGGGCAAGAGACCCAGTACTTC. Translated: CASSEGLAGQETQYF.

The rearrangement uses TRBV19 and TRBJ2-2, with a tentative D call TRBD1 (6 bases). V was clipped by 7 bases and J by 4 bases, with 10 bases between them. CDR1 LNHDA and CDR2 SQIVND come from the germline V gene (reference sequence). The CDR3 totals 13 residues. CDR3 sequence: CASKARGTGELFF. The CDR3 DNA follows: TGTGCCAGTAAGGCCAGGGGCACCGGGGAGCTGTTTTTT.

This sequence joins TRBV2 and TRBJ2-1; 12 nucleotides align to TRBD2. The CDR3 has 15 amino acids. Germline values: CDR1 SNHLY, CDR2 FYNNEI. V lost 3 bases, J lost 8 bases, and 5 bases stayed unmatched. In DNA form, the CDR3 reads TGTGCCAGCAGTGATCTAGCGGGAGGGCCCTATGAGCAGTTCTTC. Amino acid sequence: CASSDLAGGPYEQFF.

The gene calls are TRBV5-1 and TRBJ1-6; D is possibly TRBD1 (5 bases). Germline CDR1 reads SGHRS; CDR2 reads YFSETQ. The length of the CDR3 is 15 residues. Between the trimmed V and J ends, which lost 2 bases and 2 bases, there was a span of 8 bases. CDR3 sequence reads: CASSLGVTYNSPLHF. The CDR3 nucleotides are TGCGCCAGCAGCTTAGGGGTCACCTATAATTCACCCCTCCACTTT. Full variable domain (remainder filled in from reference TRBV5-1 and TRBJ1-6): KAGVTQTPRYLIKTRGQQVTLSCSPISGHRSVSWYQQTPGQGLQFLFEYFSETQRNKGNFPGRFSGRQFSNSRSEMNVSTLELGDSALYLCASSLGVTYNSPLHFGNGTRLTVT.

A note on this clone: The germline gene is not matched at one end of the junction; a read error may be the cause. V gene TRBV7-8 combines with J gene TRBJ2-3; D unclear. The CDR3 sequence is 12 residues long. In germline, CDR1 is SGHVS, CDR2 FQNEAQ. CDR3 sequence reads: CASSLSRDTQYF. The CDR3 region has the DNA TGTGCCAGCAGCTTAAGCAGAGATACGCAGTATTTT.

The chain employs TRBV5-5 and TRBJ1-2; 12 positions match TRBD1. The CDR3 sequence is 15 residues long. Germline trimming cut 4 bases from V and 6 bases from J; bases unmatched to any gene: 7. In germline, CDR1 is SGHKS, CDR2 YYEKEE (reference sequence). CDR3 sequence: CASSPGQGAGDGYTF. CDR3 sequence (DNA): TGTGCCAGCAGCCCGGGACAGGGGGCAGGGGATGGCTACACCTTC.

The rearrangement uses TRBV28 and TRBJ1-6, with TRBD1 matching over 7 bases. This CDR3 region has 12 residues. Germline V gene sequence: CDR1 MDHEN, CDR2 SYDVKM. Trimming at V came to 8 bases and at J to 7 bases, leaving 2 bases not matched to a gene. In DNA form, the CDR3 reads TGTGCCAGCCGCAGGGGGAATTCACCCCTCCACTTT. It encodes CASRRGNSPLHF.

This clone has only one observation. The rearrangement joins TRBV28 to TRBJ2-2; D unresolved. The V end lost 6 bases, the J end lost 4 bases, and 15 bases lay between the germline ends. The V gene's germline CDR1 is MDHEN and CDR2 SYDVKM. This CDR3 is 15 amino acids long. The CDR3 region is CASSPHTLTTGELFF. Here the CDR3 DNA reads TGTGCCAGCAGCCCCCACACCCTTACCACCGGGGAGCTGTTTTTT.

The chain recombines TRBV18 with TRBJ1-2; possibly TRBD1 for D (5 bases). This CDR3 is 14 amino acids long. Trimming stripped 3 bases from V and 5 bases from J, with 13 bases between. The germline CDR1 and CDR2 sequences are KGHSH and LQKENI. The CDR3 loop reads CASSPTAGVYGYTF. The CDR3 nucleotides are TGTGCCAGCTCACCCACCGCGGGGGTTTATGGCTACACCTTC.

The J gene is TRBJ1-2, the V gene TRBV11-3; a weak D match, TRBD1 (5 bases). Germline lookup yields CDR1 SGHNT and CDR2 YENEEA. V lost 2 bases to trimming and J lost 2 bases, with 12 bases between them. The CDR3 totals 15 residues. CDR3 sequence reads: CASSLSGTSNYGYTF. The CDR3 DNA follows: TGTGCCAGCAGCTTATCGGGGACGTCCAACTATGGCTACACCTTC.

For this clone: At one of its ends the junction is not consistent with the germline gene, which may arise from a read error. CDR3 sequence: CASSFNADTEASF. CDR3 coding DNA: TGCGCCAGCAGCTTTAACGCCGACACTGAAGCTTCCTTT. This sequence joins TRBV5-1 and TRBJ1-1; the D is unclear. Looked up from germline, CDR1 is SGHRS and CDR2 is YFSETQ. The CDR3 has 13 amino acids.

This chain connects TRBV4-3 to TRBJ2-5, with D perhaps TRBD1 or TRBD2 (5 bases each). V shed 2 bases and J shed 5 bases, with 12 bases lying between them. The CDR3 sequence is 14 residues long. The V gene's germline CDR1 is LGHNA and CDR2 YSLEER. CDR3 residues: CASSQQTGRETQYF. The CDR3 DNA is TGCGCCAGCAGCCAACAAACGGGGCGGGAGACCCAGTACTTC.

The rearrangement uses TRBV30 and TRBJ2-2; 9 positions agree with TRBD1. After removal of 5 bases from V and 3 bases from J, the junction contained 4 bases not matched to a gene. Germline V gives CDR1 GTSNPN, CDR2 SVGIG (reference sequence). This CDR3 region has 14 residues. The CDR3 coding sequence is TGTGCCTGGGTGGGACAGGGCCACACCGGGGAGCTGTTTTTT. It is translated as CAWVGQGHTGELFF.

The chain joins TRBV18 to TRBJ2-3; 9 bases map to TRBD1. The germline V gene has CDR1 KGHSH and CDR2 LQKENI. The V and J ends lost 3 bases and 3 bases, in that order; junction bases with no gene match: 7. This CDR3 comprises 16 residues. CDR3 sequence reads: CASSPRGQGNTDTQYF. The CDR3 DNA follows: TGTGCCAGCTCACCCCGGGGACAGGGTAATACAGATACGCAGTATTTT. Full variable domain (missing parts from reference TRBV18 and TRBJ2-3): NAGVMQNPRHLVRRRGQEARLRCSPMKGHSHVYWYRQLPEEGLKFMVYLQKENIIDESGMPKERFSAEFPKEGPSILRIQQVVRGDSAAYFCASSPRGQGNTDTQYFGPGTRLTVL.

The genes are TRBV5-1 and TRBJ1-3, with 9 bases that match TRBD1. Trimming cost V 3 bases and J 0 bases; bases outside gene matches: 7. This CDR3 comprises 17 residues. The V gene's germline CDR1 is SGHRS and CDR2 YFSETQ. CDR3 sequence (DNA): TGCGCCAGCAGCTCTTCGACGGACAGGGGCTCTGGAAACACCATATATTTT. Translated, it gives CASSSSTDRGSGNTIYF.

The chain couples TRBV6-1 to TRBJ1-2, with 7 bases identical to TRBD1. Germline V lookup: CDR1 MNHNS, CDR2 SASEGT. V was pared by 7 bases and J by 4 bases, with 12 bases of the junction left unmatched. This CDR3 region has 15 residues. The CDR3 DNA reads as TGTGCCAGCACCCGGGGGGGGCCAGGGGGCTATGGCTACACCTTC. It specifies CASTRGGPGGYGYTF.

The genes are TRBV5-5 and TRBJ2-2; the D is unclear. CDR1 and CDR2 from the germline V gene are SGHKS and YYEKEE (reference sequence). CDR3 size: 13 residues. V was cut by 0 bases and J by 4 bases, with 4 bases left in between. This chain's CDR3 is CASSLEGTGELFF. The DNA for the CDR3 is TGTGCCAGCAGCTTGGAGGGCACCGGGGAGCTGTTTTTT.

The DNA for the CDR3 is TGTGCCAGCAGCCCTGGGATAGCGGGAAGGGCCTCGACAGATACGCAGTATTTT. Encoded protein: CASSPGIAGRASTDTQYF. The gene calls are TRBV7-9 and TRBJ2-3; 8 positions agree with TRBD2. Germline V gene data show CDR1 as SEHNR and CDR2 as FQNEAQ (reference sequence). With 5 bases clipped from V and 3 bases from J, the junction kept 16 bases outside the gene matches. The CDR3 is 18 residues long. Looking up the rest from reference TRBV7-9 and TRBJ2-3 gives the full variable domain: DTGVSQNPRHKITKRGQNVTFRCDPISEHNRLYWYRQTLGQGPEFLTYFQNEAQLEKSRLLSDRFSAERPKGSFSTLEIQRTEQGDSAMYLCASSPGIAGRASTDTQYFGPGTRLTVL.

The V gene is TRBV6-1, the J gene TRBJ1-2; 7 bases align to TRBD1. The CDR3 totals 15 residues. V lost 7 bases and J lost 7; bases outside the gene matches: 15. Germline CDR1 and CDR2: MNHNS and SASEGT. The CDR3 DNA sequence: TGTGCCAGCACCCTCCTCAGACAGGGACTCTCTGGCTACACCTTC. It encodes CASTLLRQGLSGYTF.

This clone was seen just once. The J gene is TRBJ2-1, the V gene TRBV5-8; 7 bases match TRBD2. Germline CDR1 SGHTS, CDR2 YDEGEE. After removal of 4 bases from V and 3 bases from J, the junction contained 4 bases not matched to a gene. The CDR3 has 14 residues. The CDR3 here is CASSTAGLYNEQFF. Written as DNA, the CDR3 is TGTGCCAGCAGCACAGCGGGACTCTACAATGAGCAGTTCTTC.

The rearrangement links TRBV18 to TRBJ1-2; 7 bases align to TRBD1. The CDR3 has 14 amino acids. Per germline, CDR1 KGHSH and CDR2 LQKENI. Trimming cost V 3 bases and J 6 bases; bases outside gene matches: 7. The CDR3 DNA follows: TGTGCCAGCTCACCCGACAGGGCCCGGGATGGCTACACCTTC. This codes for CASSPDRARDGYTF.

As for this clone: Distinct nucleotide sequences in the sample also encode this CDR3. J is TRBJ2-1 and V is TRBV7-8, with 8 bases identical to TRBD2. Unmatched junction bases numbered 3, after V lost 1 base and J lost 7 bases. CDR1 and CDR2 (germline): SGHVS, FQNEAQ. This CDR3 spans 14 amino acids. The CDR3 protein is CASSLGSGVNEQFF. In nucleotides, the CDR3 is TGTGCCAGCAGCTTAGGTAGCGGGGTAAATGAGCAGTTCTTC.

V usage is TRBV28 and J usage is TRBJ1-3; D remains unclear. The CDR3 has 15 residues. V lost 5 bases and J 0 bases, leaving 11 bases between the germline ends. Germline V CDR1 and CDR2: MDHEN, SYDVKM. This CDR3 is CASSDHSISGNTIYF. As DNA, the CDR3 is TGTGCCAGCAGTGACCACAGTATCTCTGGAAACACCATATATTTT.

The chain links TRBV7-2 to TRBJ2-7; tentative D call: TRBD1 (6 bases). The CDR3 extends over 15 amino acids. Germline lookup yields CDR1 SGHTA and CDR2 FQGNSA. Trimming cost V 1 base and J 6 bases, with 16 bases left between them. Here the CDR3 reads CASSLEVRGVGEQYF. CDR3 in DNA: TGTGCCAGCAGCTTAGAGGTCAGGGGAGTAGGCGAGCAGTACTTC.

The chain joins TRBV27 to TRBJ1-4; 10 bases map to TRBD1. The V segment lost 5 bases and the J segment 10 bases; nucleotides outside the gene matches: 10. The germline CDR1 and CDR2 sequences are MNHEY and SMNVEV (reference sequence). The CDR3 covers 15 residues. Here the CDR3 reads CASSPNWTGGGKLFF. CDR3 nucleotide sequence: TGTGCCAGCAGTCCTAACTGGACAGGGGGAGGAAAACTGTTTTTT.

In this sample, this clone turned up once. V usage is TRBV6-1 and J usage is TRBJ2-7, with D unresolved. Per the germline V gene, CDR1 is MNHNS and CDR2 is SASEGT. V shed 6 bases and J shed 5 bases, with 8 bases lying between them. The CDR3 is 11 amino acids. The CDR3, as DNA: TGTGCCAGCAGGGCAAACAACGAGCAGTACTTC. As protein: CASRANNEQYF.